This passage covers 27 T cell receptor beta chains from one sample sequenced in a study of blood T cells in healthy people across ages. Together with a sample-barcoded 5' primer, a J-beta primer mix was included in a second PCR lasting roughly 6 to 12 cycles. TCRdb passed the 5' RACE reads through MiXCR, listing each CDR3 protein once. Here the sample spans approximately 1.5 million distinct CDR3 sequences, approximately 39% being singletons. The source material was blood. Receptor source: a woman between 18 and 30 years old in good health.

This chain uses TRBV28 with TRBJ2-7, with TRBD1 as a possible D gene (5 bases). V was shortened by 7 bases and J by 7 bases, with 23 bases between the two germline ends. Germline assignment: CDR1 MDHEN and CDR2 SYDVKM. The CDR3 loop spans 15 amino acids. Written as DNA, the CDR3 is TGTGCCAGCATCTTGGGCAGGGCCTCGGGCCATGAGCAGTACTTC. Its translation: CASILGRASGHEQYF.

About this clonotype: An end of the junction does not agree with germline; a read error may underlie this. This CDR3 is CASSLGGEAKSIQYF. The CDR3 nucleotides read TGCGCCAGCTCTTTAGGTGGAGAAGCCAAAAGCATTCAGTACTTC. This rearrangement joins TRBV5-1 to TRBJ2-4; D unresolved. Germline V gives CDR1 SGHRS, CDR2 YFSETQ. The CDR3 is made up of 15 amino acids.

This chain uses TRBV6-2 or TRBV6-3 with TRBJ2-1, with TRBD1 matching 9 bases. Germline V gene data show CDR1 as MNHEY and CDR2 as SVGEGT. The CDR3 has 16 residues. V lost 6 bases, J lost 13 bases, and 19 bases stayed unmatched. The CDR3 DNA is TGTGCCAGCAGGACCTACAGGGGGCGGGTTCCAGAGACCCAGTTCTTC. Translating gives CASRTYRGRVPETQFF.

The V call is TRBV20-1, the J call TRBJ2-3; D perhaps matches TRBD2 (6 bases). The ends were cut back, 5 bases at V and 1 base at J, with 13 bases in the middle. The CDR3 is 14 residues long. CDR1 is DFQATT and CDR2 is SNEGSKA in the germline V gene (reference sequence). The CDR3 nucleotides read TGCAGTGCTGGGGACTTCTCGGGCACAGATACGCAGTATTTT. The encoded protein is CSAGDFSGTDTQYF.

The V and J genes are TRBV7-2 and TRBJ1-3; 7 bases are a match to TRBD1. With V trimmed by 3 bases and J by 0 bases, 5 bases remained unmatched. This CDR3 comprises 16 residues. Per the germline V gene, CDR1 is SGHTA and CDR2 is FQGNSA. CDR3 amino acids: CASSFRTGLSGNTIYF. CDR3 bases: TGTGCCAGCAGCTTCAGGACAGGCCTCTCTGGAAACACCATATATTTT.

The gene calls are TRBV6-5 and TRBJ2-7; unclear D gene. Germline V CDR1 and CDR2: MNHEY, SVGAGI. V dropped 5 bases and J dropped 6 bases, with 17 bases sitting between them. The CDR3 covers 14 residues. The DNA of the CDR3 is TGTGCCAGCAGTGCAGACCTTTGGGGTGGCGAGCAGTACTTC. It yields the protein CASSADLWGGEQYF.

DNA for the CDR3: TGTGCCAGCAGCTTACTGCCCCAGACAGCAATATTCTCCTACGAGCAGTACTTC. Its protein product is CASSLLPQTAIFSYEQYF. The chain combines TRBV7-9 with TRBJ2-7; maybe TRBD1 (5 bases). V was pared by 2 bases and J by 0 bases, with 20 bases between. The CDR3 has 18 residues. Germline V gene sequence: CDR1 SEHNR, CDR2 FQNEAQ (reference sequence).

The chain couples TRBV6-2 or TRBV6-3 to TRBJ2-1; 10 nucleotides match TRBD2. This CDR3 has 18 residues. Germline V gives CDR1 MNHEY, CDR2 SVGEGT. V trimming: 2 bases; J trimming: 4 bases; junction bases outside the gene matches: 11. This CDR3 is CASSYGPSGSTLYNEQFF. The CDR3, as DNA: TGTGCCAGCAGTTACGGGCCTAGCGGGAGCACCCTATACAATGAGCAGTTCTTC.

This clonotype showed up just once. This chain connects TRBV30 to TRBJ2-1; D not resolved. CDR1 is GTSNPN and CDR2 is SVGIG in the germline V gene (reference sequence). The CDR3 length is 15 residues. Trimming left V 0 bases short and J 6 bases short, with 15 bases between. CDR3 coding DNA: TGTGCCTGGAGTGTAAGGGCCGGAGCTTCCAATGAGCAGTTCTTC. This gives the protein CAWSVRAGASNEQFF.

This clonotype appeared once. CDR3 loop: CASSDRTGPGYTF. CDR3 in DNA: TGTGCCAGCAGTGACAGGACAGGTCCGGGCTACACCTTC. This chain joins TRBV6-5 and TRBJ1-2; 7 positions match TRBD1. This CDR3 is built from 13 residues. The V and J ends lost 5 bases and 8 bases, in that order; junction bases with no gene match: 8. The V gene's germline CDR1 is MNHEY and CDR2 SVGAGI.

This rearrangement joins TRBV4-3 to TRBJ2-7, with D maybe TRBD1 (6 bases). Per germline, CDR1 LGHNA and CDR2 YSLEER. The CDR3 is made up of 16 amino acids. Trimming cost V 2 bases and J 3 bases, with 17 bases left between them. CDR3 DNA: TGCGCCAGCAGCCAATACCGGGTGTTGGGACACTACGAGCAGTACTTC. As protein: CASSQYRVLGHYEQYF.

This clonotype has a handful of counts. V gene TRBV7-2 combines with J gene TRBJ1-5; the match to TRBD1 covers 8 bases. The CDR3 extends over 16 amino acids. With V trimmed by 5 bases and J by 8 bases, 14 bases remained unmatched. Germline V gives CDR1 SGHTA, CDR2 FQGNSA. The CDR3 loop is CASSLYQQGVPEPQHF. In DNA, the CDR3 is TGTGCCAGCAGCCTTTATCAACAGGGGGTCCCAGAGCCCCAGCATTTT.

This clonotype has a count of ten or more. This sequence joins TRBV20-1 and TRBJ2-7, with TRBD2 matching over 10 bases. Germline V gives CDR1 DFQATT, CDR2 SNEGSKA (reference sequence). With 5 bases clipped from V and 2 bases from J, the junction kept 18 bases outside the gene matches. The CDR3 has 18 amino acids. CDR3 protein: CSALPEVAGGKFTYEQYF. The CDR3 DNA reads as TGCAGTGCTCTCCCGGAGGTAGCGGGGGGCAAATTCACCTACGAGCAGTACTTC.

The chain has TRBV27 and TRBJ2-1, with D unresolved. Trimming pared 8 bases from V and 0 bases from J, leaving 8 bases between. There are 13 residues in the CDR3. Germline V gene lookup returns CDR1 MNHEY and CDR2 SMNVEV (reference sequence). CDR3 sequence (DNA): TGTGCCAGCGCTAGATACTCCTACAATGAGCAGTTCTTC. Its translation: CASARYSYNEQFF.

This clonotype was observed a handful of times. CDR3: CASSLSLAKTYNEQFF. The CDR3 coding sequence is TGTGCCAGCAGCTTAAGTCTAGCGAAGACCTACAATGAGCAGTTCTTC. The rearrangement uses TRBV7-2 and TRBJ2-1; a possible D gene is TRBD2 (6 bases). The CDR3 spans 16 residues. Trimming cost V 2 bases and J 2 bases, with 13 bases left between them. The germline CDR1 and CDR2 sequences are SGHTA and FQGNSA.

This clonotype has only a few counts. The chain joins TRBV27 to TRBJ2-7; no definite D call. The CDR3 runs to 13 residues. Per the germline V gene, CDR1 is MNHEY and CDR2 is SMNVEV (reference sequence). Trimming pared 4 bases from V and 6 bases from J, leaving 13 bases between. CDR3 residues: CASSSAFGLEQYF. CDR3 nucleotide sequence: TGTGCCAGCAGTTCGGCCTTTGGGCTCGAGCAGTACTTC.

The sample holds a few counts of this clonotype. The chain uses TRBV5-1 and TRBJ2-3, with D hard to call. Germline V gene data show CDR1 as SGHRS and CDR2 as YFSETQ. This CDR3 contains 14 residues. Between the trimmed V and J ends, which lost 0 bases and 2 bases, there was a span of 7 bases. This CDR3 is CASSLVYLTDTQYF. DNA for the CDR3: TGCGCCAGCAGCTTGGTCTACCTCACAGATACGCAGTATTTT.

This clonotype showed up just a few times. The V call is TRBV25-1, the J call TRBJ1-2, with D maybe TRBD1 (5 bases). This CDR3 region has 16 residues. Germline V gene data show CDR1 as MGHDK and CDR2 as SYGVNS. V lost 3 bases and J lost 0, with 14 bases in between. Here the CDR3 DNA reads TGTGCCAGCAGTGACGGGGGGGGAGCCGCTAACTATGGCTACACCTTC. It is translated as CASSDGGGAANYGYTF.

This clonotype appeared a few times. This chain links TRBV11-1 with TRBJ2-3; TRBD2 matches 9 bases. The CDR3 loop spans 16 amino acids. Germline V gene sequence: CDR1 SGHAT, CDR2 FQDESV (reference sequence). Trimming at V came to 8 bases and at J to 2 bases, leaving 11 bases not matched to a gene. This CDR3 is CASAPRASGITDTQYF. DNA for the CDR3: TGTGCCAGCGCACCTAGGGCTAGCGGGATCACAGATACGCAGTATTTT. Using reference TRBV11-1 and TRBJ2-3 for the parts outside the CDR3, the full variable domain is EAEVAQSPRYKITEKSQAVAFWCDPISGHATLYWYRQILGQGPELLVQFQDESVVDDSQLPKDRFSAERLKGVDSTLKIQPAELGDSAMYLCASAPRASGITDTQYFGPGTRLTVL.

This clonotype was seen more than once but under ten times. This chain uses TRBV28 with TRBJ2-2, with D maybe TRBD2 (6 bases). This CDR3 is 15 amino acids long. Trimming left V 7 bases short and J 1 base short, with 13 bases between. CDR1 and CDR2 (germline): MDHEN, SYDVKM. The CDR3 spells CASTSGLVNTGELFF. CDR3 in DNA: TGTGCCAGCACCTCGGGACTTGTGAACACCGGGGAGCTGTTTTTT. Drawing the rest from reference TRBV28 and TRBJ2-2, the complete variable domain is DVKVTQSSRYLVKRTGEKVFLECVQDMDHENMFWYRQDPGLGLRLIYFSYDVKMKEKGDIPEGYSVSREKKERFSLILESASTNQTSMYLCASTSGLVNTGELFFGEGSRLTVL.

The V call is TRBV6-2 or TRBV6-3, the J call TRBJ2-7; D call uncertain. CDR1 is MNHEY, CDR2 SVGEGT, per germline. The CDR3 contains 15 residues. Trimming left V 5 bases short and J 7 bases short, with 21 bases between. CDR3 loop: CASSRFASSFNEQYF. The CDR3 bases are TGTGCCAGCAGTAGGTTCGCTAGTAGTTTTAATGAGCAGTACTTC.

The chain has TRBV6-6 and TRBJ2-7, with 8 bases aligning to TRBD1. Losses at the gene ends were 6 bases for V and 3 bases for J; bases not matched to a gene: 7. In germline, CDR1 is MNHNY, CDR2 SVGAGI (reference sequence). The CDR3 extends over 14 amino acids. The CDR3 loop is CASSRQGNVYEQYF. The DNA for the CDR3 is TGTGCCAGCAGCCGACAGGGGAATGTCTACGAGCAGTACTTC.

V usage is TRBV7-6 and J usage is TRBJ1-1; 8 bases are shared with TRBD1. CDR1 and CDR2 from the germline V gene are SGHVS and FNYEAQ. This CDR3 has 15 residues. The junction had 9 bases not matched to a gene; V was cut back by 4 bases and J by 5 bases. The CDR3 coding sequence is TGTGCCAGCAGCTCAACTCCAGGGGGCGGAACTGAAGCTTTCTTT. Its protein is CASSSTPGGGTEAFF.

The CDR3 nucleotides are TGTGCCAGCAGAAGACTAGCGGGGGTGGGGAGGGAGACCCAGTACTTC. Encoded protein: CASRRLAGVGRETQYF. The rearrangement joins TRBV2 to TRBJ2-5; 12 nucleotides match TRBD2. There are 16 residues in the CDR3. CDR1 SNHLY and CDR2 FYNNEI come from the germline V gene. V shed 6 bases, J shed 5 bases, and the junction held 10 bases outside the gene matches.

This chain joins TRBV12-3 or TRBV12-4 and TRBJ1-3; D not resolved. The CDR3 covers 13 residues. V was pared by 6 bases and J by 8 bases, with 14 bases between. CDR3 nucleotide sequence: TGTGCCAGCAGGACGGACGGCCGAGACACCATATATTTT. Amino acid sequence: CASRTDGRDTIYF.

The chain has TRBV27 and TRBJ1-5; D is ambiguous. CDR1 is MNHEY and CDR2 is SMNVEV in the germline V gene (reference sequence). The CDR3 spans 16 residues. Trimming shortened V by 5 bases and J by 6 bases, and 20 bases separated the two germline ends. The CDR3 DNA reads as TGTGCCAGCAGTCAACAATATAGCCCAGAGGGTCAGCCCCAGCATTTT. Amino acids: CASSQQYSPEGQPQHF.

The rearrangement joins TRBV5-1 to TRBJ2-4, with D hard to call. The CDR3 has 14 residues. V lost 0 bases and J lost 13, with 17 bases in between. CDR1 and CDR2 (germline): SGHRS, YFSETQ. The chain's CDR3 is CASSLVPAPREQYF. The CDR3 nucleotides read TGCGCCAGCAGCTTGGTCCCTGCTCCTAGAGAGCAGTACTTC. Looking up the rest from reference TRBV5-1 and TRBJ2-4 gives the full variable domain: KAGVTQTPRYLIKTRGQQVTLSCSPISGHRSVSWYQQTPGQGLQFLFEYFSETQRNKGNFPGRFSGRQFSNSRSEMNVSTLELGDSALYLCASSLVPAPREQYFGAGTRLSVL.